The rows below give T cell receptor beta chains drawn from one sample of a study of blood T cells in healthy people across ages. TCRdb reprocessed the 5' RACE reads via MiXCR and lists one record per CDR3 protein. Of about 580,000 distinct CDR3 sequences in the sample, under 55% were seen once. The sample taken for sequencing was blood. All receptors come from an older man in good health. Both conserved end residues are part of each CDR3.

V	J	CDR3
TRBV7-3	TRBJ1-2	CASGFTGQPEPNYGYTF
TRBV20-1	TRBJ1-6	CSARASGQGGNSPLHF
TRBV10-3	TRBJ1-2	CAISMRDRGGYGYTF
TRBV18	TRBJ2-5	CASSPPKAGAQGETQYF
TRBV3-1	TRBJ2-2	CASGLAGPTGELFF
TRBV28	TRBJ2-6	CASSLATRGTAGANVLTF
TRBV6-2/TRBV6-3	TRBJ2-5	CASSYEPGQETQYF
TRBV5-4	TRBJ2-5	CASQAGSQETQYF
TRBV29-1	TRBJ2-5	CSVDGGTSGGWETQYF
TRBV2	TRBJ1-1	CASRLEKVNTEAFF
TRBV28	TRBJ2-5	CASSLYAGGFQETQYF
TRBV20-1	TRBJ2-3	CSARGLVTDTQYF
TRBV7-2	TRBJ2-1	CASSSRVVNEQFF
TRBV3-1	TRBJ1-2	CASSQGRISDGYTF
TRBV4-1	TRBJ2-5	CASSQRVGPSGRNQETQYF
TRBV10-3	TRBJ1-1	CAISAQDTLGTEAFF
TRBV7-2	.	CASSPRKGFNEQYF
TRBV20-1	TRBJ2-7	CSASGDRSEQYF
TRBV20-1	.	CSARAQREGSYEQYF
TRBV12-3/TRBV12-4	TRBJ1-4	CASSPGQGLVATNEKLFF
TRBV24-1	TRBJ1-2	CATSDLDPGTGGINGNYGYTF
TRBV6-6	TRBJ2-5	CASSYGPHRETQYF
TRBV6-6	TRBJ1-1	CASSLGGVPNTEAFF
TRBV7-2	TRBJ2-3	CASSLGPPSTDTQYF
TRBV29-1	TRBJ2-4	CSVVDRGRNIQYF
TRBV4-3	TRBJ1-2	CASSHPGERNGYTF
TRBV2	TRBJ2-7	CASSATVYEQYF
TRBV7-2	TRBJ1-1	CASSQTRGLTEAFF
TRBV5-5	TRBJ2-3	CASSLRTAGDTQYF
TRBV25-1	TRBJ1-2	CASSNSLYGYTF
TRBV6-1	TRBJ1-6	CASSEVGSYNSPLHF
TRBV20-1	TRBJ2-5	CSAAQTGFPETQYF
TRBV20-1	TRBJ2-5	CSARESGTGQETQYF
TRBV6-5	TRBJ1-2	CASSPRDRGLGYGYTF
TRBV7-2	TRBJ2-1	CASSSNPGNEQFF
TRBV7-2	TRBJ1-1	CASSQGPGKGTEAFF
TRBV6-2/TRBV6-3	TRBJ2-4	CASSYSNYSAKNIQYF
TRBV29-1	TRBJ1-5	CSVGDRAGQPQHF
TRBV9	TRBJ2-7	CASSPNERTLYEQYF
TRBV7-2	TRBJ2-7	CASSPRPQGANEQYF
TRBV7-9	TRBJ1-6	CASSLVGAYNSPLHF
TRBV9	TRBJ2-3	CASSPSGRAEGDTQYF
TRBV6-6	TRBJ2-1	CASRTSGYNEQFF
TRBV6-2/TRBV6-3	TRBJ2-1	CATSMVSRQSSYNEQFF
TRBV5-5	TRBJ2-1	CASSLSTGYNEQFF
TRBV20-1	TRBJ2-3	CSAPTLAVLTDTQYF
TRBV9	TRBJ1-5	CASSFGPKPEGGQPQHF
TRBV3-1	.	CASSSRSSETQYF
TRBV11-2	TRBJ2-4	CASSARDQATSIQYF
TRBV5-6	TRBJ1-3	CASTGTGLTGNTIYF
TRBV20-1	TRBJ2-1	CSASPSGLVDEQFF
TRBV28	.	CASSRTSGRSEQYF
TRBV28	TRBJ2-1	CASSPGDGTTSYNEQFF
TRBV7-2	TRBJ1-5	CASTTDTSYQPQHF
TRBV20-1	TRBJ2-1	CSAPNRDLFYNEQFF